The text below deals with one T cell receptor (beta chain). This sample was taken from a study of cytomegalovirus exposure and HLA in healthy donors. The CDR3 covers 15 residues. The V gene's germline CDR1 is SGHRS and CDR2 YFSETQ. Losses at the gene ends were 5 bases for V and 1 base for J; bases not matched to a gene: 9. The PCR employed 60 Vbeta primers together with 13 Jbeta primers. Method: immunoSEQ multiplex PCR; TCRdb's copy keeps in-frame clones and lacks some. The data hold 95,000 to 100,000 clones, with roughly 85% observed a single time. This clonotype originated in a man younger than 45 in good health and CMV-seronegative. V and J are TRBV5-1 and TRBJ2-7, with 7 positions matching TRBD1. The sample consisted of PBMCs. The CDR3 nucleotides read TGCGCCAGCAGTCGAGAACAGGGGAAGTCCTACGAGCAGTACTTC. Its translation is CASSREQGKSYEQYF.